This TCR beta chain was recovered during a study of Ad26.COV2.S vaccination and SARS-CoV-2 variants. About the study: The study gave Ad26.COV2.S intramuscularly, once or twice 56 days apart.

Whole-study results and caveats: Spike-specific TCR breadth was greater in vaccine than placebo recipients. Breadth, reportedly substantial, characterized the spike-specific CD8+ and CD4+ T cell responses after vaccination.

Treatment meaning: about 20 received Ad26.COV2.S at low or high dose, single or two shots; about 5 received placebo; per-sample allocation not given. On day 63 after the first injection, vaccine and placebo recipients gave samples. Cohort 1b enrolled adults aged 18-55 years in Boston. This clone came up once. Its matching antigen is unknown. The assay was immunoSEQ multiplex PCR, and TCRdb's table has in-frame clones only and misses some. The sample has 450,000 to 550,000 clones, roughly nine tenths seen once; the top ten hold 2% to 3%. The germline gives CDR1 LGHNA, CDR2 YSLEER. V was pared by 3 bases and J by 2 bases, with 11 bases of the junction left unmatched. CDR3 length: 18 residues.

The sequencing used peripheral blood, collected in a trial of Ad26.COV2.S vaccine versus placebo. The receptor comes from a person between 18 and 65 years old who received the Ad26.COV2.S COVID-19 vaccine or a placebo. This chain uses TRBV4-3 with TRBJ2-5; TRBD2 aligns across 11 bases. Here the CDR3 DNA reads TGCGCCAGCAGCCATGCTCCCGGGACTAGCGGATTTCAAGAGACCCAGTACTTC. Its protein is CASSHAPGTSGFQETQYF.